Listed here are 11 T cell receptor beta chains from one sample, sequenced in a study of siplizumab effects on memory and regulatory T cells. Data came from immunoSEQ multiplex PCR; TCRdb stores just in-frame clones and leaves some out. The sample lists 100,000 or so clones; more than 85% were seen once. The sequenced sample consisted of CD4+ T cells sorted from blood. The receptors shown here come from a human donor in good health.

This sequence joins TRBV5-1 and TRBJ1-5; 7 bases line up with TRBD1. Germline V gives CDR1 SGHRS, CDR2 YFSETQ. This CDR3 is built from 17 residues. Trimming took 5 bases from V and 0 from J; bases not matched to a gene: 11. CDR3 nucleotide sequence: TGCGCCAGCAGACTCACAGGGGACACCTATAGCAATCAGCCCCAGCATTTT. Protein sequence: CASRLTGDTYSNQPQHF.

The chain's CDR3 is CASSYSGGEQETQYF. CDR3 coding DNA: TGTGCCAGCAGTTATAGTGGGGGAGAGCAAGAGACCCAGTACTTC. This chain uses TRBV6-5 with TRBJ2-5, with D perhaps assigned TRBD1 or TRBD2 (5 bases each). The CDR3 consists of 15 residues. V was shortened by 3 bases and J by 2 bases, with 13 bases between the two germline ends. Germline assignment: CDR1 MNHEY and CDR2 SVGAGI.

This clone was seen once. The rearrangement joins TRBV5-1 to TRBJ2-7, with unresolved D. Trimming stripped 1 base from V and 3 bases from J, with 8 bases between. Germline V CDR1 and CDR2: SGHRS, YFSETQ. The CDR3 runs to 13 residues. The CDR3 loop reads CASSLSAGYEQYF. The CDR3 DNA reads TGCGCCAGCAGCTTGTCGGCCGGCTACGAGCAGTACTTC.

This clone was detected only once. Here the CDR3 reads CASSFLPGNTEAFF. CDR3 DNA sequence: TGTGCCAGCAGTTTCCTCCCAGGGAACACTGAAGCTTTCTTT. This sequence joins TRBV28 and TRBJ1-1; D is ambiguous. V lost 3 bases, J lost 1 base, and 9 bases lay in between. The CDR3 extends over 14 amino acids. Looked up from germline, CDR1 is MDHEN and CDR2 is SYDVKM.

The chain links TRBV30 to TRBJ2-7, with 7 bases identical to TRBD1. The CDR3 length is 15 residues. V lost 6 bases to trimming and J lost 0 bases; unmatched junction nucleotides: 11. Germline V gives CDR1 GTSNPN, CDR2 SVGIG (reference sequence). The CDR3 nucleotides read TGTGCCTGTAAGAAAGACAGGGATCCCTCCTACGAGCAGTACTTC. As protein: CACKKDRDPSYEQYF.

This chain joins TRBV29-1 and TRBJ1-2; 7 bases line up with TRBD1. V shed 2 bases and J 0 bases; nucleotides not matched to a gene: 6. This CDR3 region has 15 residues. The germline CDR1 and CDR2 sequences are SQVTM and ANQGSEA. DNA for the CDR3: TGCAGCGTTGAAATGGTCCAGGGGGCTAACTATGGCTACACCTTC. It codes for CSVEMVQGANYGYTF.

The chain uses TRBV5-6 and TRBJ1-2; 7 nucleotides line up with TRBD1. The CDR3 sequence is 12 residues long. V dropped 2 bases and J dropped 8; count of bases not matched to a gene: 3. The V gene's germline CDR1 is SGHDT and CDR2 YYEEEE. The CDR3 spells CASSLTGEGYTF. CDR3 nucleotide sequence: TGTGCCAGCAGCTTAACAGGGGAGGGCTACACCTTC.

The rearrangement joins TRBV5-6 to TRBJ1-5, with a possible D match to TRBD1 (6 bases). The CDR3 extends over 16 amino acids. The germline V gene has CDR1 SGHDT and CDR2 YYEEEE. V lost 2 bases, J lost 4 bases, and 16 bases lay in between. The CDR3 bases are TGTGCCAGCAGCTTAGGGAGGGGGGGCGGTAATCAGCCCCAGCATTTT. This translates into CASSLGRGGGNQPQHF.

The CDR3 sequence is CAHPRTGRPYGYTF. The CDR3 DNA is TGTGCCCACCCGCGGACGGGACGCCCCTATGGCTACACCTTC. The chain uses TRBV15 and TRBJ1-2; weak D call: TRBD1 (5 bases). Trimming removed 11 bases at V and 4 bases at J, with 20 bases between. CDR3 length equals 14 residues. Looked up from germline, CDR1 is LNHNV and CDR2 is YYDKDF (reference sequence).

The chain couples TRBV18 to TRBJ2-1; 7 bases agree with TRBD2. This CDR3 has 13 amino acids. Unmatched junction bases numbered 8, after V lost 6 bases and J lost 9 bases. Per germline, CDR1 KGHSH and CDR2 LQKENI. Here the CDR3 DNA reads TGTGCCAGCTCGCCAGGACTAGAGGCTGAGCAGTTCTTC. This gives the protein CASSPGLEAEQFF.

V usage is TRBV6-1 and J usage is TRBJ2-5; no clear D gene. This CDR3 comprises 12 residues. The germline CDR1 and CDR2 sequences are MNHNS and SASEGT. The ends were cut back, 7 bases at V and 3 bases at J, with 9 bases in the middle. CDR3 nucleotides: TGTGCCAGCAATCGGAAGGAAGAGACCCAGTACTTC. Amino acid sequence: CASNRKEETQYF.